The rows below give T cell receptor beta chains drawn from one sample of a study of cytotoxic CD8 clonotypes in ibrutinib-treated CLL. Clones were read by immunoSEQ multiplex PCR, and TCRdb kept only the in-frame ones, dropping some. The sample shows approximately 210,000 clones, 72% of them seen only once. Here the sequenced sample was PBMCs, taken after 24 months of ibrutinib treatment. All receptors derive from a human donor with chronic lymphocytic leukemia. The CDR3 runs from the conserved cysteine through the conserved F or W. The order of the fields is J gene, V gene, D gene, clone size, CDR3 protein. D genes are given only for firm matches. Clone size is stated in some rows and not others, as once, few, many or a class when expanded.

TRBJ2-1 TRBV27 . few CASSLGVNNEQFF
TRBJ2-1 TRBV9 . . CASALGGNRYNEQFF
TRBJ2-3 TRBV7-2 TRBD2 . CASSKTSGSTDTQYF
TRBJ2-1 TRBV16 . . CASSQSDTEQFF
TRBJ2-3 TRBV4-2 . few CASSQVGYTDTQYF
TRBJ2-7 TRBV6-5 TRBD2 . CASNVAGGREQYF
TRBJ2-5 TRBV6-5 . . CASSRLTSQETQYF
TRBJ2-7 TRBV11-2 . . CASRVLPTYEQYF
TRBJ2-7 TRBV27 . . CASRGAASYEQYF
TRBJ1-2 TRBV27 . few CASRQGYYGYTF
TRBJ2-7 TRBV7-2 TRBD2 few CASSWGSSGFSYEQYF
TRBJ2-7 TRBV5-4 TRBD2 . CASSGSSGRSYEQYF
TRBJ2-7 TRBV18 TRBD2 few CASSGDYAYEQYF
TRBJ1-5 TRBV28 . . CASNSVNSNQPQHF
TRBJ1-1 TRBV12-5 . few CASGKVGQGGTEAFF
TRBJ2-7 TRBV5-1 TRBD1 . CASSSMTGPYEQYF
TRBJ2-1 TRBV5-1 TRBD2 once CASSLTAGAAGRNSYNEQFF
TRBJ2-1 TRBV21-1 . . CASSTRKIEQFF
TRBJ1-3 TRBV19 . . CASSITRRSSGNTIYF
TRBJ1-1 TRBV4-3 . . CASSHRTANTEAFF
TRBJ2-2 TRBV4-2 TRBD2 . CASSQDAGGGAGELFF
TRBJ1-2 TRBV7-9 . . CASSPHAGSDGYTF
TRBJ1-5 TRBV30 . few CAWSRSGNQPQHF
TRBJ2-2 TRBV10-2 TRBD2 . CASRRGLGGRSDGELFF
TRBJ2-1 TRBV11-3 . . CASSTGTRNEQFF
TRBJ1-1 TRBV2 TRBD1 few CASSAVTGARTEAFF
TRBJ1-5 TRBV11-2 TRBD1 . CASSEQGALNQPQHF
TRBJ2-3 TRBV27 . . CASSSQVPTDTQYF
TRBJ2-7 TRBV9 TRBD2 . CASSADLAGRTYEQYF
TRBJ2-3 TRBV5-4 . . CASSLGTGGNTDTQYF
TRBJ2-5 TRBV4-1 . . CASSQTLWGPYQETQYF
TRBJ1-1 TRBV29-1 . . CSSMGPGNTEAFF
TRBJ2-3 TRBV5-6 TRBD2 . CASSLPTSGKGDTQYF
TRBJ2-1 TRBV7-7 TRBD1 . CASSPGPTGGYGNEQFF
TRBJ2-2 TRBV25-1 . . CASGQGTGELFF
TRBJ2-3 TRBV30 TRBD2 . CAWSVLAGAVDTQYF
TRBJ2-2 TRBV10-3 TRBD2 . CAISEPLTSPGELFF
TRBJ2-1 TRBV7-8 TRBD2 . CASSLVASGTLDEQFF
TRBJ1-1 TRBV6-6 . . CASSYPGEEAFF
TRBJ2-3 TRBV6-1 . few CASSEARGGGADTQYF
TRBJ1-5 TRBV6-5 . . CASSYGIYSNQPQHF
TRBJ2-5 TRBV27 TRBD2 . CASSKKPGLVSPETQYF
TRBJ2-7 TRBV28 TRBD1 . CASSLQRRTGGGTYEQYF
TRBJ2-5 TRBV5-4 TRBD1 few CASSLADRGQETQYF
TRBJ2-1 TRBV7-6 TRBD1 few CASSPAGTDLYNEQFF
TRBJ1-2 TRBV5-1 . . CASSAATANYGYTF